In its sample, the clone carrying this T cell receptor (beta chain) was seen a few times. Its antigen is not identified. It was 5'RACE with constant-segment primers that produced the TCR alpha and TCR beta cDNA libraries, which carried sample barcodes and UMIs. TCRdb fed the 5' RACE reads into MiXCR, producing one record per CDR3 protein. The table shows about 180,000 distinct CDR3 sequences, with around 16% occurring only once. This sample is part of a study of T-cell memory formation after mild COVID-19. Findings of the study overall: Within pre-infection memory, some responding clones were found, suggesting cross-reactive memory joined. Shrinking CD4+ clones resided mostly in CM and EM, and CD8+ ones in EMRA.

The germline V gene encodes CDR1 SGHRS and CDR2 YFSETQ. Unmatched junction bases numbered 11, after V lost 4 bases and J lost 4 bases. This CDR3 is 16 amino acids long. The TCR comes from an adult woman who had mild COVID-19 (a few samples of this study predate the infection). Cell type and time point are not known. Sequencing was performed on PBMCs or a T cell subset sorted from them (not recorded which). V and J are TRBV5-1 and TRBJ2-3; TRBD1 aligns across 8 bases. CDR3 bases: TGCGCCAGCAGCCTCATGACGACAGGGGTGGCAGATACGCAGTATTTT. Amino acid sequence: CASSLMTTGVADTQYF.